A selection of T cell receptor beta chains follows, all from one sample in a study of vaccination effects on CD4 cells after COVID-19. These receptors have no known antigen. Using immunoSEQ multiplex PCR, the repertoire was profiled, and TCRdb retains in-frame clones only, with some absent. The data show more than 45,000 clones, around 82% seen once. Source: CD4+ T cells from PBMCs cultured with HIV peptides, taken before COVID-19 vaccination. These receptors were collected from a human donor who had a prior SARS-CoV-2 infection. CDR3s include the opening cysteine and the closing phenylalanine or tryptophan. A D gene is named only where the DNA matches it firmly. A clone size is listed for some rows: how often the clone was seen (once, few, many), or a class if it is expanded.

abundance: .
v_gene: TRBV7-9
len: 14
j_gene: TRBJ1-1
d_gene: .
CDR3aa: CASSFMGGNTEAFF
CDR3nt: TGTGCCAGCAGCTTCATGGGGGGAAACACTGAAGCTTTCTTT

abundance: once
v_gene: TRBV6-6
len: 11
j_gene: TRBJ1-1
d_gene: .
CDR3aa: CASSYESEAFF
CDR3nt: TGTGCCAGCAGTTACGAGTCTGAAGCTTTCTTT

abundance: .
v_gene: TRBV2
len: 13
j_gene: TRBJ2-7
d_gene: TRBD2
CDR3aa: CASSSGLAHEQYF
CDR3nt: TGTGCCAGCAGTTCAGGACTAGCGCACGAGCAGTACTTC

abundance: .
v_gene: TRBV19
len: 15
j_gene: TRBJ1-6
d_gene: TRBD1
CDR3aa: CASSFRTGGDSPLHF
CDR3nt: TGTGCCAGTAGTTTCAGGACAGGGGGAGATTCACCCCTCCACTTT

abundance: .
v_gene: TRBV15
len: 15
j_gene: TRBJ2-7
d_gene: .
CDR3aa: CATSREPKGTYEQYF
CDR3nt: TGTGCCACCAGCAGAGAACCGAAGGGGACCTACGAGCAGTACTTC

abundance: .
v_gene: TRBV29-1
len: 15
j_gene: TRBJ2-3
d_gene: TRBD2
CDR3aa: CSVDGLAGPTDTQYF
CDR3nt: TGCAGCGTTGACGGACTAGCGGGCCCCACAGATACGCAGTATTTT

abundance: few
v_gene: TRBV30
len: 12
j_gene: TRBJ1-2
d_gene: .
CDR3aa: CAWSVPALRYTF
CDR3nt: TGTGCCTGGAGTGTACCCGCGCTGAGATACACCTTC

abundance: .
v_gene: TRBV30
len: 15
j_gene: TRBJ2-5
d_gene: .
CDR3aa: CAWSRMSGPQETQYF
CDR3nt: TGTGCCTGGAGTAGAATGTCGGGGCCCCAAGAGACCCAGTACTTC

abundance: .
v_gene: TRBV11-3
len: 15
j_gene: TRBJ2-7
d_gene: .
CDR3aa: CASSLDRGYAYEQYF
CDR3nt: TGTGCCAGCAGCTTAGATCGGGGGTATGCCTACGAGCAGTACTTC

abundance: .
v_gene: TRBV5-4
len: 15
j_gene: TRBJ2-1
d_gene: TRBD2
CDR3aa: CASSPGLAGGPEQFF
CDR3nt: TGTGCCAGCAGCCCTGGACTAGCGGGGGGGCCTGAGCAGTTCTTC

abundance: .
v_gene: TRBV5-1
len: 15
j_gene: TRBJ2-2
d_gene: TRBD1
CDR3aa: CASSGQGAVSGELFF
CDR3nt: TGCGCCAGCAGCGGACAGGGGGCGGTTAGCGGGGAGCTGTTTTTT

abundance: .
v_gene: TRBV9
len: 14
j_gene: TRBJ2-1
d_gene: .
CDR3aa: CASSVAPRGAEQFF
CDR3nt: TGTGCCAGCAGCGTAGCGCCCCGTGGGGCTGAGCAGTTCTTC

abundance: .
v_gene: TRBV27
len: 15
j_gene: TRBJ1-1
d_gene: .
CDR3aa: CASSLSGRVNTEAFF
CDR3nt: TGTGCCAGCAGTTTATCTGGACGGGTGAACACTGAAGCTTTCTTT

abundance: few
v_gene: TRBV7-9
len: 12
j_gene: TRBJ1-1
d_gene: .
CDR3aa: CASSLVNTEAFF
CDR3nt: TGTGCCAGCAGCTTGGTCAACACTGAAGCTTTCTTT

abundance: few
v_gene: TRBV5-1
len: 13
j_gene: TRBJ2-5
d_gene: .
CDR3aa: CASSLFAGETQYF
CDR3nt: TGCGCCAGCAGCTTGTTTGCTGGGGAGACCCAGTACTTC

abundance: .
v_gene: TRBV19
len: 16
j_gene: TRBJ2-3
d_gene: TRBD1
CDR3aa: CASSPRTGGFTDTQYF
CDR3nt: TGTGCCAGTAGTCCCCGGACAGGGGGCTTCACAGATACGCAGTATTTT

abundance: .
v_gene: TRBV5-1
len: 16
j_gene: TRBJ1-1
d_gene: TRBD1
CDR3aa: CASSLVGRDRDTEAFF
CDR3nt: TGCGCCAGCAGCTTGGTTGGGCGGGACAGAGACACTGAAGCTTTCTTT

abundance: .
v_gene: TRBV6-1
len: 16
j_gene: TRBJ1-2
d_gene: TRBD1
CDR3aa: CASSESGAGGYGGYTF
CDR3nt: TGTGCCAGCAGTGAAAGTGGGGCAGGGGGCTACGGTGGCTACACCTTC

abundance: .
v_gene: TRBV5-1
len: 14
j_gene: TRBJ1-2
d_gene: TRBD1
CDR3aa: CASSRTGDGYGYTF
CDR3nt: TGCGCCAGCAGCCGGACAGGGGATGGCTATGGCTACACCTTC

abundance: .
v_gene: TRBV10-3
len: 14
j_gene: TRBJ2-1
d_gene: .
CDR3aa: CAIRPGERYNEQFF
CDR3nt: TGTGCCATCAGGCCAGGGGAGAGGTACAATGAGCAGTTCTTC

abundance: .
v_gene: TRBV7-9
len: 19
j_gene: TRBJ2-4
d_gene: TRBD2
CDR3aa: CASSSAGTSRYLAKNIQYF
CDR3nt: TGTGCCAGCAGCTCAGCCGGGACTAGCCGTTATCTAGCCAAAAACATTCAGTACTTC

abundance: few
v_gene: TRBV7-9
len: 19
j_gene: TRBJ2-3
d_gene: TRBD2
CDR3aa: CASRAGPSGGSPSTDTQYF
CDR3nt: TGTGCCAGCAGAGCCGGGCCCAGCGGGGGGAGCCCTAGCACAGATACGCAGTATTTT

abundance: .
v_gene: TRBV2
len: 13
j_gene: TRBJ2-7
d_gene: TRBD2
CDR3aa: CASSSGGAYEQYF
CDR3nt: TGTGCCAGCTCTAGCGGGGGAGCCTACGAGCAGTACTTC

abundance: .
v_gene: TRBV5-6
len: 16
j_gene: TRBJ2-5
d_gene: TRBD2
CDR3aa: CASSLDGSGGLETQYF
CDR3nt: TGTGCCAGCAGCTTGGATGGTAGCGGGGGGTTAGAGACCCAGTACTTC

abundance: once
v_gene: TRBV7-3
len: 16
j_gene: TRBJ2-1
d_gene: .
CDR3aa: CASSTTPERSYNEQFF
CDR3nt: TGTGCCAGCAGCACCACCCCAGAACGTTCCTACAATGAGCAGTTCTTC

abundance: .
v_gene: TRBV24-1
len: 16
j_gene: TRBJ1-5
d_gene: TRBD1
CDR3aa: CATSEGDRGGNQPQHF
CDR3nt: TGTGCCACCAGTGAAGGCGACAGGGGCGGCAATCAGCCCCAGCATTTT

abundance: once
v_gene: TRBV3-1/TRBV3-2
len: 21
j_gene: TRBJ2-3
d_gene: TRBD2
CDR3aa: CASSPRSRTSGRLRDTDTQYF
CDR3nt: TGTGCCAGCAGCCCCAGATCGAGGACTAGCGGGAGGTTAAGAGACACAGATACGCAGTATTTT

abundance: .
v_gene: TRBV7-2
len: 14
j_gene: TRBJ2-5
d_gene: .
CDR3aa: CASSPHRGRETQYF
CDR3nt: TGTGCCAGCAGCCCCCACCGGGGTCGAGAGACCCAGTACTTC

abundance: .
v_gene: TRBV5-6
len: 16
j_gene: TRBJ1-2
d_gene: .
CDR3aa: CASSYLREPPTYGYTF
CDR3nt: TGTGCCAGCAGCTACCTCCGGGAACCTCCTACCTATGGCTACACCTTC

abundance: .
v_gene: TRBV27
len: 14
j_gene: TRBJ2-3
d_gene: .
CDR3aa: CASSWGGGADTQYF
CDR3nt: TGTGCCAGCAGTTGGGGAGGGGGCGCAGATACGCAGTATTTT

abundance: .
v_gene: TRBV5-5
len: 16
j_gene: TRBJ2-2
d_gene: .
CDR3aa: CASSLRGTGNTGELFF
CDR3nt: TGTGCCAGCAGCTTGCGGGGTACAGGGAACACCGGGGAGCTGTTTTTT

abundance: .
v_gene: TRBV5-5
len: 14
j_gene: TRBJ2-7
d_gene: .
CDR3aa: CASSMVGRSYEQYF
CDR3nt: TGTGCCAGCAGCATGGTGGGTCGTTCCTACGAGCAGTACTTC

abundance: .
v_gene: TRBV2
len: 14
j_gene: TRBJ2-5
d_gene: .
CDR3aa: CASRLTEFQETQYF
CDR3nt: TGTGCCAGCAGGTTGACAGAATTCCAAGAGACCCAGTACTTC

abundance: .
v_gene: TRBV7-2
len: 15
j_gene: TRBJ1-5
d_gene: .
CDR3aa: CASSFVTRGGQPQHF
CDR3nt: TGTGCCAGCAGCTTCGTTACCAGGGGTGGCCAGCCCCAGCATTTT

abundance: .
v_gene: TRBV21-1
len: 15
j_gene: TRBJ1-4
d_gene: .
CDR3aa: CASSSNGGHSEKLFF
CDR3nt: TGTGCCAGCAGCTCGAACGGGGGACATAGTGAAAAACTGTTTTTT

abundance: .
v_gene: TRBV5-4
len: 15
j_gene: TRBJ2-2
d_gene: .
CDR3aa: CASSFFMDYTGELFF
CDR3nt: TGTGCCAGCAGCTTTTTTATGGACTACACCGGGGAGCTGTTTTTT

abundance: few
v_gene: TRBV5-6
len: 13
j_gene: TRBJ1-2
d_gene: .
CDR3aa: CASSQNRDYGYTF
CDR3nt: TGTGCCAGCAGCCAGAATAGGGACTATGGCTACACCTTC

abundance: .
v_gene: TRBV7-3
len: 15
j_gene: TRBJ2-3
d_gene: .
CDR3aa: CASSLLGGLVDTQYF
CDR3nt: TGTGCCAGCAGCTTGTTGGGGGGGCTGGTGGATACGCAGTATTTT

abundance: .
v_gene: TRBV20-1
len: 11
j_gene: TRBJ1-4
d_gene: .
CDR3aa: CSAQGGEKLFF
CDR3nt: TGCAGTGCTCAGGGTGGGGAAAAACTGTTTTTT

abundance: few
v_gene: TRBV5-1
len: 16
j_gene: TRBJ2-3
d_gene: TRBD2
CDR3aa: CASSLGLAGSGDTQYF
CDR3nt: TGCGCCAGCAGCTTGGGTCTAGCGGGTAGTGGAGATACGCAGTATTTT

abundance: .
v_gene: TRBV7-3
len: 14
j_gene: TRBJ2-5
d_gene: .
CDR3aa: CASSPTGLQETQYF
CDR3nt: TGTGCCAGCAGCCCTACAGGGCTACAAGAGACCCAGTACTTC